Listed below are T cell receptor beta chains from one sample, sequenced in a study of blood T cell repertoires in COVID-19. Repertoires were generated with immunoSEQ multiplex PCR, while TCRdb's copy carries only in-frame clones and drops some. This table holds fewer than 400,000 clones, 86% found once. The specimen sequenced was PBMCs or T cells enriched from blood (not recorded which). These TCRs come from a man aged 25-45 years who had recovered from COVID-19. Each CDR3 is given with its conserved first and last residue. A D gene is named only where the DNA matches it firmly. Clone size, where shown, is once, few, many, or a class for clones that have expanded.

j_gene,len,abundance,d_gene,v_gene,CDR3aa,CDR3nt
TRBJ1-3,13,.,.,TRBV28,CASIERWRNTIYF,TGTGCCAGCATAGAGAGGTGGAGAAACACCATATATTTT
TRBJ2-7,15,.,TRBD2,TRBV3-1/TRBV3-2,CASSQDWLGGGEQYF,TGTGCCAGCAGCCAAGATTGGCTCGGCGGGGGCGAGCAGTACTTC
TRBJ1-1,16,.,.,TRBV2,CASRPTRGWMGAEAFF,TGTGCCAGCAGGCCAACCCGCGGGTGGATGGGCGCTGAAGCTTTCTTT
TRBJ2-1,16,.,TRBD2,TRBV5-1,CASSLRLAGSGNEQFF,TGCGCCAGCAGCTTGCGGCTAGCGGGAAGCGGCAATGAGCAGTTCTTC
TRBJ2-7,12,.,TRBD2,TRBV12-5,CASGLAGSEQYF,TGTGCTAGTGGGCTAGCGGGATCCGAGCAGTACTTC
TRBJ2-1,16,.,TRBD2,TRBV24-1,CATSDPKRGYYNEQFF,TGTGCCACCAGTGATCCAAAGCGGGGGTACTACAATGAGCAGTTCTTC
TRBJ1-2,13,.,.,TRBV10-2,CASSENSNYGYTF,TGCGCCAGCAGTGAAAACAGTAACTATGGCTACACCTTC
TRBJ1-3,14,.,TRBD1,TRBV11-3,CASSRQGSGNTIYF,TGTGCCAGCAGCCGACAGGGTTCAGGAAACACCATATATTTT
TRBJ2-5,14,.,.,TRBV2,CANVPQGSLQTQYF,TGTGCCAACGTACCACAGGGATCTCTCCAGACCCAGTACTTC
TRBJ2-5,15,.,.,TRBV9,CASSVNRGKVETQYF,TGTGCCAGCAGCGTAAACCGGGGTAAAGTGGAGACCCAGTACTTC
TRBJ1-6,17,.,TRBD1,TRBV15,CATSVRGGQAYNSPLHF,TGTGCCACCAGCGTACGAGGGGGCCAAGCCTATAATTCACCCCTCCACTTT
TRBJ1-1,15,.,TRBD1,TRBV19,CASSTTGQGNTEAFF,TGTGCCAGTAGTACCACGGGACAGGGGAACACTGAAGCTTTCTTT
TRBJ1-2,15,.,TRBD1,TRBV5-1,CASSLGTGGAEGYTF,TGCGCCAGCAGCTTAGGTACAGGGGGCGCGGAAGGCTACACCTTC
TRBJ2-7,13,once,.,TRBV10-3,CAISGQSSYEQYF,TGTGCCATCAGTGGACAGAGCTCCTACGAGCAGTACTTC
TRBJ2-7,17,.,TRBD2,TRBV28,CATKSGGGLAGGYEQYF,TGTGCCACCAAGTCCGGGGGGGGGCTAGCGGGAGGTTACGAGCAGTACTTC
TRBJ2-2,15,once,.,TRBV18,CASSPGQPNTGELFF,TGTGCCAGCTCACCGGGACAACCGAACACCGGGGAGCTGTTTTTT
TRBJ1-1,15,.,.,TRBV25-1,CASSDSLYMNTEAFF,TGTGCCAGCAGTGACTCGCTTTACATGAACACTGAAGCTTTCTTT
TRBJ2-5,17,.,TRBD2,TRBV5-1,CASSLDPSGGTQETQYF,TGCGCCAGCAGCTTGGATCCTAGCGGGGGGACCCAAGAGACCCAGTACTTC
TRBJ1-5,13,.,.,TRBV6-4,CASSVGGDQPQHF,TGTGCCAGCAGTGTGGGGGGGGATCAGCCCCAGCATTTT
TRBJ1-2,14,.,TRBD1,TRBV28,CASRRTGVNYGYTF,TGTGCCAGCAGGAGAACAGGGGTCAACTATGGCTACACCTTC
TRBJ1-6,12,.,.,TRBV2,CASSATGTRGLF,TGTGCCAGCAGTGCAACCGGGACACGGGGCCTCTTT
TRBJ2-7,15,.,TRBD1,TRBV29-1,CSVEGTRQGAGEQYF,TGCAGCGTTGAAGGAACACGACAGGGGGCCGGGGAGCAGTACTTC
TRBJ1-6,18,.,.,TRBV7-9,CASSARLVGIRDNSPLHF,TGTGCCAGCAGCGCACGCCTGGTGGGTATACGGGATAATTCACCCCTCCACTTT
TRBJ2-2,12,.,.,TRBV30,CAWSVHDGELFF,TGTGCCTGGAGTGTACATGACGGGGAGCTGTTTTTT
TRBJ1-6,13,few,.,TRBV2,CASRDTSNSPLHF,TGTGCCAGCCGGGACACAAGTAATTCACCCCTCCACTTT
TRBJ2-3,15,.,.,TRBV11-2,CASSLDRVPTDTQYF,TGTGCCAGCAGCTTAGATCGGGTTCCCACAGATACGCAGTATTTT
TRBJ2-7,13,.,.,TRBV29-1,CSVDTGNPFEQYF,TGCAGCGTTGACACAGGGAACCCCTTCGAGCAGTACTTC
TRBJ2-3,16,.,TRBD2,TRBV7-2,CASSLRGRTGTDTQYF,TGTGCCAGCAGCTTACGCGGGAGGACGGGCACAGATACGCAGTATTTT
TRBJ2-1,15,few,.,TRBV19,CASSRGHHSYNEQFF,TGTGCCAGTAGTAGGGGACACCACTCCTACAATGAGCAGTTCTTC
TRBJ2-3,13,.,TRBD1,TRBV3-1/TRBV3-2,CASSRDRPDTQYF,TGTGCCAGCAGTCGGGACAGGCCAGATACGCAGTATTTT
TRBJ1-4,15,.,.,TRBV6-5,CASSYSPGDRVKLFF,TGTGCCAGCAGTTACTCGCCGGGGGATCGGGTAAAACTGTTTTTT
TRBJ1-2,13,.,.,TRBV29-1,CSAWTAANYGYTF,TGCAGCGCATGGACAGCTGCTAACTATGGCTACACCTTC
TRBJ1-1,13,.,.,TRBV4-1,CASSRVLGGAAFF,TGCGCCAGCAGCCGAGTACTCGGGGGTGCAGCTTTCTTT
TRBJ2-3,16,.,TRBD2,TRBV3-1/TRBV3-2,CASSQDGTRSPDTQYF,TGTGCCAGCAGCCAAGACGGGACTAGGTCCCCAGATACGCAGTATTTT
TRBJ2-1,19,.,.,TRBV1,CTSSRLSRGTGGCDGEQFF,TGCACCAGCAGCCGGCTCTCCCGGGGGACAGGGGGCTGTGATGGCGAGCAGTTCTTC
TRBJ1-3,14,.,.,TRBV2,CASRERDSGNTIYF,TGTGCCAGCAGGGAGCGGGACTCTGGAAACACCATATATTTT
TRBJ2-7,16,.,TRBD1,TRBV5-1,CASSFTGTGVRYEQYF,TGCGCCAGCAGCTTTACCGGGACAGGGGTGAGATACGAGCAGTACTTC
TRBJ2-1,12,.,.,TRBV5-6,CASSLDIGEQFF,TGTGCCAGCAGCTTGGATATCGGTGAGCAGTTCTTC
TRBJ2-3,16,.,TRBD2,TRBV11-3,CASSLGGGGTSDTQYF,TGTGCCAGCAGCTTAGGAGGCGGGGGGACATCTGATACGCAGTATTTT
TRBJ1-5,14,few,.,TRBV7-2,CASSRSRAGQPQHF,TGTGCCAGCAGCCGCAGTAGGGCGGGACAGCCCCAGCATTTT
TRBJ2-7,12,once,.,TRBV10-3,CAISGRGDEQYF,TGTGCCATCAGCGGAAGGGGTGACGAGCAGTACTTC
TRBJ2-1,15,.,TRBD2,TRBV9,CASSALAGALNEQFF,TGTGCCAGCAGCGCCCTAGCGGGAGCTTTGAATGAGCAGTTCTTC
TRBJ2-1,16,.,TRBD2,TRBV5-6,CASSPPGLAGVNEQFF,TGTGCCAGCAGCCCGCCGGGACTAGCGGGAGTCAATGAGCAGTTCTTC
TRBJ1-1,13,.,.,TRBV29-1,CSVEFGVNTEAFF,TGCAGCGTTGAATTTGGAGTGAACACTGAAGCTTTCTTT
TRBJ2-3,15,.,TRBD1,TRBV5-1,CASSLGQGMTDTQYF,TGCGCCAGCAGCCTGGGACAGGGGATGACAGATACGCAGTATTTT
TRBJ1-1,15,.,.,TRBV4-1,CASSQDSGGRVGAFF,TGCGCCAGCAGCCAAGATTCTGGCGGCAGGGTGGGAGCTTTCTTT
TRBJ2-7,15,.,.,TRBV19,CASSIDRSRAGEQYF,TGTGCCAGTAGTATAGATCGATCCAGGGCTGGCGAGCAGTACTTC
TRBJ1-5,12,.,.,TRBV28,CASRGGNQPQHF,TGTGCCAGCAGGGGGGGGAATCAGCCCCAGCATTTT
TRBJ2-1,17,few,TRBD2,TRBV7-9,CASSTRTSGRAWNEQFF,TGTGCCAGCAGCACTAGGACTAGCGGGAGGGCCTGGAATGAGCAGTTCTTC
TRBJ2-2,14,few,TRBD1,TRBV6-5,CASSWTGGIGELFF,TGTGCCAGCAGCTGGACAGGGGGTATCGGGGAGCTGTTTTTT
TRBJ2-3,12,.,.,TRBV7-9,CASSVPGDTQYF,TGTGCCAGCAGCGTACCGGGAGATACGCAGTATTTT
TRBJ1-5,13,.,.,TRBV19,CASSIGGNQPQHF,TGTGCCAGTAGTATCGGGGGGAATCAGCCCCAGCATTTT
TRBJ1-2,11,.,.,TRBV21-1,CAGGGADGYTF,TGTGCCGGCGGGGGCGCGGATGGCTACACCTTC